The clone carrying this T cell receptor (beta chain) was recorded a few times. In the ophthalmopathy cohort, Clinical Activity Score was at least 3, NOSPECS grade at least 4, and duration under 3 months. Patients with uncontrolled infections, other autoimmune diseases, pregnancy or lactation were excluded. PBMCs were obtained from 7.5 to 10 ml fresh peripheral blood. The sample comes from a study of T cells in Graves' hyperthyroidism and ophthalmopathy. The CDR3 is 15 amino acids. Germline trimming cut 3 bases from V and 1 base from J; bases unmatched to any gene: 4. The V gene's germline CDR1 is KGHSH and CDR2 LQKENI. Amplification of TCR beta CDR3 regions was performed using RNA transcripts as template. Using the HTBI primer set, a first-round RT-PCR was run on the TCR CDR3. TCRdb fed the multiplex PCR reads into MiXCR, producing one record per CDR3 protein. The sample has some 580,000 distinct CDR3 sequences, about a sixth seen once.

The specimen sequenced was blood. The source is a woman in her 40s with Graves' ophthalmopathy. The rearrangement joins TRBV18 to TRBJ2-7, with 9 bases matching TRBD1. In DNA form, the CDR3 reads TGTGCCAGCTCACCTGGGGGACAGGGTTCCTACGAGCAGTACTTC. Translated, it gives CASSPGGQGSYEQYF. The full variable domain, completed using reference TRBV18 and TRBJ2-7, is NAGVMQNPRHLVRRRGQEARLRCSPMKGHSHVYWYRQLPEEGLKFMVYLQKENIIDESGMPKERFSAEFPKEGPSILRIQQVVRGDSAAYFCASSPGGQGSYEQYFGPGTRLTVT.